The 29 T cell receptor beta chains presented below share a single source sample, sequenced in a study of blood T cells in healthy people across ages. Primed by a sample-barcoded 5' primer and a J-beta primer mix, a second PCR proceeded for 7 to 11 cycles. In TCRdb, the 5' RACE reads were re-called with MiXCR into one record per CDR3 protein. The sample gives approximately 790,000 distinct CDR3 sequences, 62% of which show up once; around a quarter is in the top ten. Sequencing was performed on blood. The receptors derive from a man aged 25-40 years in good health.

V is TRBV27 and J is TRBJ2-2; 10 bases align to TRBD1. CDR1 and CDR2 from the germline V gene are MNHEY and SMNVEV (reference sequence). The CDR3 has 16 amino acids. Trimming cost V 5 bases and J 3 bases; bases outside gene matches: 6. This CDR3 is CASSTDRGEDTGELFF. CDR3 DNA sequence: TGTGCCAGCAGTACGGACAGGGGGGAAGACACCGGGGAGCTGTTTTTT.

The CDR3 DNA follows: TGCAGCGTCCCACGAGGGGGCAGGGTTTTGGCAGATACGCAGTATTTT. Protein sequence: CSVPRGGRVLADTQYF. The chain uses TRBV29-1 and TRBJ2-3, with 7 positions matching TRBD1. With 6 bases clipped from V and 4 bases from J, the junction kept 16 bases outside the gene matches. The CDR3 has 16 residues. CDR1 is SQVTM and CDR2 is ANQGSEA in the germline V gene.

This clonotype was found a few times. The J gene is TRBJ2-7, the V gene TRBV7-2; D is perhaps TRBD2 (7 bases). CDR1 and CDR2 from the germline V gene are SGHTA and FQGNSA. V lost 3 bases and J 1 base, leaving 16 bases between the germline ends. This CDR3 comprises 16 residues. CDR3 coding DNA: TGTGCCAGCAGCTTTACGAGGCGGGGGCCTTCCTACGAGCAGTACTTC. Translating gives CASSFTRRGPSYEQYF.

This chain joins TRBV9 and TRBJ2-3; D possibly matches TRBD1 or TRBD2 (5 bases each). Trimming removed 0 bases at V and 6 bases at J, with 17 bases between. Germline CDR1 and CDR2: SGDLS and YYNGEE. The length of the CDR3 is 16 residues. CDR3 residues: CASSVDAGAFGDTQYF. In nucleotides, the CDR3 is TGTGCCAGCAGCGTAGACGCCGGGGCTTTCGGGGATACGCAGTATTTT.

The chain is built from TRBV28 and TRBJ2-6; D gene unclear. The ends were cut back, 10 bases at V and 0 bases at J, with 10 bases in the middle. CDR3 length: 14 amino acids. Germline-derived CDR1 and CDR2 are MDHEN and SYDVKM. The CDR3 nucleotides read TGTGCCACCCCAGACCCCTCTGGGGCCAACGTCCTGACTTTC. Translated, it gives CATPDPSGANVLTF.

This clonotype was seen once. A much larger clone lies one base from this, so it may be a read error. V gene TRBV28 combines with J gene TRBJ2-5, with D unresolved. The end of the DNA aligns better with TRBJ2-7, so the J call may be wrong. This CDR3 comprises 12 residues. Per the germline V gene, CDR1 is MDHEN and CDR2 is SYDVKM. Here the CDR3 DNA reads TGTACCAGCAGTTTATCGGCGTACGAGCAGTACTTC. Translating it yields CTSSLSAYEQYF.

This clonotype was counted a single time. The rearrangement links TRBV2 to TRBJ2-5; tentative D call: TRBD2 (6 bases). There are 11 residues in the CDR3. The germline V gene has CDR1 SNHLY and CDR2 FYNNEI. V lost 11 bases, J lost 0 bases, and 7 bases lay in between. The CDR3 is CAGGYQETQYF. The DNA for the CDR3 is TGTGCCGGGGGGTACCAAGAGACCCAGTACTTC.

The chain combines TRBV4-3 with TRBJ2-3; D gene ambiguous. The ends were cut back, 6 bases at V and 4 bases at J, with 17 bases in the middle. The germline CDR1 and CDR2 sequences are LGHNA and YSLEER. The length of the CDR3 is 15 residues. CDR3 region: CASSPGPVNADTQYF. As DNA, the CDR3 is TGCGCCAGCAGTCCGGGCCCCGTAAATGCAGATACGCAGTATTTT.

The chain recombines TRBV5-1 with TRBJ2-1, with 8 positions matching TRBD2. This CDR3 is built from 15 residues. Germline V gives CDR1 SGHRS, CDR2 YFSETQ. After removal of 2 bases from V and 2 bases from J, the junction contained 3 bases not matched to a gene. The CDR3 nucleotides read TGCGCCAGCAGCTTTGGAGCGGGGGCCTACAATGAGCAGTTCTTC. Protein: CASSFGAGAYNEQFF. The full variable domain, with the rest looked up from reference TRBV5-1 and TRBJ2-1, is KAGVTQTPRYLIKTRGQQVTLSCSPISGHRSVSWYQQTPGQGLQFLFEYFSETQRNKGNFPGRFSGRQFSNSRSEMNVSTLELGDSALYLCASSFGAGAYNEQFFGPGTRLTVL.

The chain carries TRBV28 and TRBJ2-3; no clear D gene. The germline V gene encodes CDR1 MDHEN and CDR2 SYDVKM. The CDR3 length is 14 residues. Deletions cut 7 bases from V and 0 bases from J, with 11 bases between. The CDR3 protein is CASTRASSTDTQYF. CDR3 DNA sequence: TGTGCCAGCACCCGCGCCTCTAGCACAGATACGCAGTATTTT.

Comments on this clonotype: The junction shows a germline mismatch at one end, possibly a read error. V and J are TRBV6-2 or TRBV6-3 and TRBJ2-1; weak D call: TRBD2 (6 bases). The CDR3 has 12 amino acids. Germline assignment: CDR1 MNHEY and CDR2 SVGEGT. The CDR3 region has the DNA TGTGCCAGCAGGCGGGGCTCCCTTGAGCAGTTATTC. Its protein is CASRRGSLEQLF.

V gene TRBV9 combines with J gene TRBJ1-1; possible D gene TRBD1, 5 bases. The CDR3 has 13 amino acids. Trimming pared 3 bases from V and 5 bases from J, leaving 11 bases between. Germline V gene sequence: CDR1 SGDLS, CDR2 YYNGEE. In nucleotides, the CDR3 is TGTGCCAGCAGCGAGGGACTTTTGACTGAAGCTTTCTTT. Protein: CASSEGLLTEAFF.

The rearrangement links TRBV7-2 to TRBJ2-5; D gene ambiguous. The CDR3 has 13 amino acids. V was pared by 7 bases and J by 5 bases, with 14 bases between. CDR1 is SGHTA and CDR2 is FQGNSA in the germline V gene. CDR3 DNA: TGTGCCAGCACCAAGGCCTGGGGTGAGACCCAGTACTTC. Protein product: CASTKAWGETQYF. The full variable domain, rest sourced from reference TRBV7-2 and TRBJ2-5, is GAGVSQSPSNKVTEKGKDVELRCDPISGHTALYWYRQSLGQGLEFLIYFQGNSAPDKSGLPSDRFSAERTGGSVSTLTIQRTQQEDSAVYLCASTKAWGETQYFGPGTRLLVL.

In nucleotides, the CDR3 is TGTGCCTGGAGAAACCACTATGGCTACACCTTC. Translating gives CAWRNHYGYTF. The V call is TRBV30, the J call TRBJ1-2; D ambiguous. V lost 3 bases to trimming and J lost 3 bases, with 5 bases between them. The CDR3 totals 11 residues. Germline loops: CDR1 GTSNPN, CDR2 SVGIG (reference sequence).

V usage is TRBV7-2 and J usage is TRBJ2-4; possible D gene TRBD1, 5 bases. The J call may not be correct, given that the DNA end is closer to TRBJ2-7. This CDR3 is 16 amino acids long. Per germline, CDR1 SGHTA and CDR2 FQGNSA. The CDR3 region has the DNA TGTGCCAGCAGCTTAAGCTCAGGCAGGGTCATCTACGAGCAGTACTTC. The encoded protein is CASSLSSGRVIYEQYF.

The genes are TRBV7-2 and TRBJ2-5, with D perhaps matching TRBD1 (5 bases). The assigned J gene may be wrong: the sequence end matches TRBJ2-7 better. The CDR3 has 14 residues. Germline CDR1 and CDR2: SGHTA and FQGNSA. The CDR3 nucleotides read TGTGCCAGCAGGCAAGGTTGGACAACCTACGAGCAGTACTTC. As protein: CASRQGWTTYEQYF.

This clonotype was detected a few times. The genes are TRBV4-3 and TRBJ2-7; D remains unclear. Looked up from germline, CDR1 is LGHNA and CDR2 is YSLEER. This CDR3 has 13 residues. The ends were cut back, 0 bases at V and 2 bases at J, with 5 bases in the middle. The CDR3 nucleotides are TGCGCCAGCAGCCAAGACAGACCCTACGAGCAGTACTTC. Translation gives CASSQDRPYEQYF.

This clonotype was counted between two and nine times. The rearrangement uses TRBV7-2 and TRBJ2-3, with TRBD2 identical over 8 bases. J lost 3 bases, V lost 2 bases, and 10 bases had no gene match. CDR3 length equals 17 residues. CDR1 is SGHTA, CDR2 FQGNSA, per germline. This CDR3 reads CASSLRWAGTRTDTQYF. DNA for the CDR3: TGTGCCAGCAGCTTAAGGTGGGCCGGGACTAGAACAGATACGCAGTATTTT. Full variable domain (missing parts from reference TRBV7-2 and TRBJ2-3): GAGVSQSPSNKVTEKGKDVELRCDPISGHTALYWYRQSLGQGLEFLIYFQGNSAPDKSGLPSDRFSAERTGGSVSTLTIQRTQQEDSAVYLCASSLRWAGTRTDTQYFGPGTRLTVL.

This clonotype has a single count. This may come from a read error, since a much larger clone is one base off. The rearrangement uses TRBV7-2 and TRBJ2-7; D gene ambiguous. Germline lookup yields CDR1 SGHTA and CDR2 FQGNSA. This CDR3 has 15 amino acids. The V end was cut by 0 bases, the J end by 2 bases, with 11 bases between. CDR3 region: CASSLAPGRTYEQYF. CDR3 nucleotides: TGTGCCAGCAGCTTAGCTCCAGGTCGGACCTACGAGCAGTACTTC. The full variable domain, in which reference TRBV7-2 and TRBJ2-7 provide the parts outside the CDR3, is GAGVSQSPSNKVTEKGKDVELRCDPISGHTALYWYRQSLGQGLEFLIYFQGNSAPDKSGLPSDRFSAERTGGSVSTLTIQRTQQEDSAVYLCASSLAPGRTYEQYFGPGTRLTVT.

The chain employs TRBV6-5 and TRBJ1-1, with D unresolved. The germline V gene encodes CDR1 MNHEY and CDR2 SVGAGI. Trimming stripped 11 bases from V and 1 base from J, with 17 bases between. This CDR3 spans 14 amino acids. The CDR3 nucleotides read TGTGCCGTAAGGACCGAGGGAGGGAACACTGAAGCTTTCTTT. As protein: CAVRTEGGNTEAFF.

This clonotype has only a few counts. The V call is TRBV29-1, the J call TRBJ2-7; 8 nucleotides agree with TRBD1. CDR3 length: 13 amino acids. The germline gives CDR1 SQVTM, CDR2 ANQGSEA. Trimming removed 6 bases from V and 6 bases from J; junction bases left unmatched: 10. The CDR3 sequence is CSVAALTGGEQYF. The DNA of the CDR3 is TGCAGCGTCGCCGCCCTTACAGGGGGCGAGCAGTACTTC.

In this sample, this clonotype turned up many times. The rearrangement joins TRBV7-9 to TRBJ1-1; D possibly corresponds to TRBD1 (5 bases). The germline V gene encodes CDR1 SEHNR and CDR2 FQNEAQ (reference sequence). With 3 bases removed from V and 1 base from J, the gap between germline ends came to 12 bases. The CDR3 has 15 amino acids. As DNA, the CDR3 is TGTGCCAGCAGCTTTCAACAGGTCGGGAACACTGAAGCTTTCTTT. Amino acids: CASSFQQVGNTEAFF.

The chain recombines TRBV20-1 with TRBJ1-1; D remains ambiguous. V lost 8 bases and J 4 bases, leaving 20 bases between the germline ends. The CDR3 contains 14 residues. From germline, CDR1 is DFQATT and CDR2 SNEGSKA (reference sequence). The CDR3 protein is CSSPEEGLVTEAFF. The CDR3 nucleotides read TGCAGTTCTCCTGAGGAGGGTTTGGTCACTGAAGCTTTCTTT.

The genes are TRBV9 and TRBJ2-2, with D maybe TRBD1 (7 bases). The germline gives CDR1 SGDLS, CDR2 YYNGEE. The V end was cut by 0 bases, the J end by 3 bases, with 12 bases between. The length of the CDR3 is 16 residues. This CDR3 reads CASSVGQGGDTGELFF. CDR3 in DNA: TGTGCCAGCAGCGTAGGACAGGGAGGCGACACCGGGGAGCTGTTTTTT.

This clonotype was detected only a few times. For the CDR3, the DNA is TGCGCCAGCAGCAGGTTGGGACTAGACGACAATGAGCAGTTCTTC. Translation gives CASSRLGLDDNEQFF. The chain links TRBV5-1 to TRBJ2-1; 8 bases are a match to TRBD2. The ends lost 4 bases at V and 5 bases at J; junction bases unmatched: 8. The CDR3 sequence is 15 residues long. Germline values: CDR1 SGHRS, CDR2 YFSETQ.

This clonotype came up once. The V call is TRBV6-4, the J call TRBJ2-1, with 10 bases that match TRBD1. Per the germline V gene, CDR1 is MRHNA and CDR2 is SNTAGT. V lost 6 bases to trimming and J lost 3 bases; unmatched junction nucleotides: 5. This CDR3 has 15 amino acids. The CDR3 DNA sequence: TGTGCCAGCAGCTCAGGACAGGGGGACTACAATGAGCAGTTCTTC. Translation gives CASSSGQGDYNEQFF.

V gene TRBV6-2 or TRBV6-3 combines with J gene TRBJ2-7; D may be TRBD2 (5 bases). Germline CDR1 is MNHEY and CDR2 is SVGEGT. The CDR3 is 14 residues long. V dropped 6 bases and J dropped 4 bases, with 16 bases sitting between them. CDR3 coding DNA: TGTGCCAGCAGAACGCAGGACTGGCTATACGAGCAGTACTTC. This codes for CASRTQDWLYEQYF.

This chain links TRBV4-1 with TRBJ2-4; 8 nucleotides align to TRBD1. With the DNA end fitting TRBJ2-7 better, the J assignment may be wrong. The CDR3 is made up of 18 amino acids. From germline, CDR1 is MGHRA and CDR2 YSYEKL. CDR3 residues: CASSQPDPDRGYDYEQYF. The CDR3 DNA is TGCGCCAGCAGCCAACCCGACCCTGACAGGGGATACGACTACGAGCAGTACTTC.

The chain joins TRBV7-2 to TRBJ2-7; 9 bases align to TRBD1. Germline lookup yields CDR1 SGHTA and CDR2 FQGNSA. Trimming removed 5 bases from V and 6 bases from J; junction bases left unmatched: 11. There are 15 residues in the CDR3. The CDR3 is CASSATGGKRLEQYF. In DNA form, the CDR3 reads TGTGCCAGCAGCGCAACAGGGGGCAAGCGGCTCGAGCAGTACTTC.